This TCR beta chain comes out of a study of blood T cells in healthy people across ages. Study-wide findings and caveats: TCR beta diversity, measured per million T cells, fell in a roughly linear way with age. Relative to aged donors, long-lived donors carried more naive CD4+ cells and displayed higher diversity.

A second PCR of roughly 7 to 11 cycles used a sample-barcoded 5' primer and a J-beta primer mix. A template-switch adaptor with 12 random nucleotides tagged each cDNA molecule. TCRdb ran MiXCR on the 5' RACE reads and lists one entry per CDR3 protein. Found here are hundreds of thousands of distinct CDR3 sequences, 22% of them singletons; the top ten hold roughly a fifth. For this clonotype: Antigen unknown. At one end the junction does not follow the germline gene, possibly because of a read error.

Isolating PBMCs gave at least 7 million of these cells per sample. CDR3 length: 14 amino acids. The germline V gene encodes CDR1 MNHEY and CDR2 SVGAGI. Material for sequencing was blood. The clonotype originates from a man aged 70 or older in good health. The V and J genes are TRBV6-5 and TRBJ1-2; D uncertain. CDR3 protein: CASSYSRGAYGYPF. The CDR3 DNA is TGTGCCAGCAGTTACTCACGAGGTGCCTATGGCTACCCCTTC.